A single sample gave rise to the 18 T cell receptor beta chains below, sequenced in a study of shared clonotypes between healthy human individuals. Clones were read by immunoSEQ multiplex PCR, and TCRdb kept only the in-frame ones, dropping some. The sample yields some 2.1 million clones, about 95% seen once. As defined, naive CD8 cells were CD45RO-negative and positively selected for CCR7, with terminally differentiated effector memory CD45RA+ cells excluded. The material sequenced was naive CD8+ T cells sorted from blood. The receptors were gathered from a young man in good health.

V and J are TRBV11-2 and TRBJ2-3; TRBD2 might be the D (5 bases). Germline CDR1 and CDR2: SGHAT and FQNNGV. V was pared by 4 bases and J by 8 bases, with 13 bases between. The CDR3 has 13 residues. In DNA form, the CDR3 reads TGTGCCAGCAGCTCCGTGGGAGCCGGTACGCAGTATTTT. It codes for CASSSVGAGTQYF.

The chain uses TRBV6-5 and TRBJ2-2, with 9 bases matching TRBD2. The germline V gene encodes CDR1 MNHEY and CDR2 SVGAGI. With 0 bases clipped from V and 6 bases from J, the junction kept 5 bases outside the gene matches. This CDR3 is 16 amino acids long. DNA of the CDR3: TGTGCCAGCAGTTACTCGATGACTAGCGGATCCGGGGAGCTGTTTTTT. It codes for CASSYSMTSGSGELFF.

The V call is TRBV27, the J call TRBJ1-2; 10 positions agree with TRBD1. Germline CDR1 MNHEY, CDR2 SMNVEV (reference sequence). V was pared by 4 bases and J by 5 bases, with 10 bases of the junction left unmatched. The CDR3 consists of 16 residues. The CDR3 DNA sequence: TGTGCCAGCAGTTATAGACTTGGGACAGGGGAATATGGCTACACCTTC. As protein: CASSYRLGTGEYGYTF.

The chain links TRBV5-4 to TRBJ2-7; no reliable D call. Germline V gene sequence: CDR1 SGHNT, CDR2 YYREEE (reference sequence). There are 14 residues in the CDR3. V dropped 0 bases and J dropped 4 bases, with 11 bases sitting between them. CDR3 in amino acids: CASSLADERYEQYF. CDR3 sequence (DNA): TGTGCCAGCAGCTTGGCGGATGAAAGGTACGAGCAGTACTTC.

The genes are TRBV28 and TRBJ1-1; TRBD1 might be the D (5 bases). Deletions cut 2 bases from V and 4 bases from J, with 23 bases between. In germline, CDR1 is MDHEN, CDR2 SYDVKM. The CDR3 runs 18 residues. CDR3 protein: CASSLGPQIWGGITEAFF. DNA for the CDR3: TGTGCCAGCAGTTTAGGCCCGCAGATTTGGGGGGGAATCACTGAAGCTTTCTTT.

This chain uses TRBV5-6 with TRBJ1-2; D not certain. Looked up from germline, CDR1 is SGHDT and CDR2 is YYEEEE. This CDR3 region has 16 residues. The V gene lost 0 bases and the J gene lost 3 bases, with 15 bases spanning the gap. CDR3: CASSLAGNELDYGYTF. The CDR3 region has the DNA TGTGCCAGCAGCTTGGCTGGGAATGAGCTTGACTATGGCTACACCTTC.

The gene calls are TRBV2 and TRBJ2-5; possible D gene TRBD1, 7 bases. Germline-derived CDR1 and CDR2 are SNHLY and FYNNEI. The CDR3 is made up of 17 amino acids. Trimming removed 4 bases from V and 1 base from J, with 19 bases in between. The CDR3 here is CASSGQSQGGPQETQYF. The CDR3 DNA reads TGTGCCAGCAGTGGCCAAAGTCAGGGGGGCCCCCAAGAGACCCAGTACTTC.

V is TRBV27 and J is TRBJ2-2, with D possibly matching TRBD1 (6 bases). Germline-derived CDR1 and CDR2 are MNHEY and SMNVEV (reference sequence). The CDR3 length is 15 residues. V was shortened by 2 bases and J by 6 bases, with 13 bases between the two germline ends. CDR3 sequence reads: CASSLGGPLAGELFF. The CDR3 DNA reads TGTGCCAGCAGTTTAGGGGGCCCACTGGCCGGGGAGCTGTTTTTT.

A remark on this clone: Other DNA variants within this sample encode the same CDR3. The gene calls are TRBV27 and TRBJ1-6, with 8 bases aligning to TRBD1. Germline CDR1 is MNHEY and CDR2 is SMNVEV (reference sequence). V dropped 3 bases and J dropped 7; count of bases not matched to a gene: 5. This CDR3 region has 15 residues. The CDR3 nucleotides read TGTGCCAGCAGTTTCGGACAGGGCAGCAATTCACCCCTCCACTTT. This gives the protein CASSFGQGSNSPLHF.

CDR3 region: CAISETDRRASYEQYF. The CDR3 coding sequence is TGTGCCATCAGTGAGACGGACAGGCGTGCCTCCTACGAGCAGTACTTC. The rearrangement uses TRBV10-3 and TRBJ2-7, with TRBD1 identical over 7 bases. J gave up 0 bases and V 2 bases, and 7 bases lay outside the gene matches. The CDR3 consists of 16 residues. CDR1 is ENHRY and CDR2 is SYGVKD in the germline V gene.

For the CDR3, the DNA is TGTGCCAGCAGCGCAGGACTAGCGGGAGGGCCGGGGACCCAGTACTTC. Translating it yields CASSAGLAGGPGTQYF. This chain links TRBV9 with TRBJ2-5, with 15 bases identical to TRBD2. CDR3 length: 16 amino acids. Germline V gene data show CDR1 as SGDLS and CDR2 as YYNGEE. The V segment lost 3 bases and the J segment 7 bases; nucleotides outside the gene matches: 7.

In this sample, this clone turned up once. The gene calls are TRBV4-1 and TRBJ2-3; 8 bases fit TRBD1. CDR1 and CDR2 from the germline V gene are MGHRA and YSYEKL. This CDR3 is 13 amino acids long. Losses at the gene ends were 0 bases for V and 11 bases for J; bases not matched to a gene: 4. CDR3 loop: CASSQDSGGEQYF. The DNA of the CDR3 is TGCGCCAGCAGCCAAGATTCAGGGGGCGAGCAGTATTTT.

The rearrangement links TRBV4-1 to TRBJ2-5, with 8 nucleotides matching TRBD1. The V gene's germline CDR1 is MGHRA and CDR2 YSYEKL. The CDR3 sequence is 15 residues long. After removal of 3 bases from V and 2 bases from J, the junction contained 5 bases not matched to a gene. The CDR3 sequence: CASSHQTGVQETQYF. Here the CDR3 DNA reads TGCGCCAGCAGCCACCAGACAGGGGTTCAAGAGACCCAGTACTTC.

The chain couples TRBV5-5 to TRBJ2-7; D unresolved. The CDR3 extends over 14 amino acids. The V end was cut by 0 bases, the J end by 7 bases, with 14 bases between. CDR1 and CDR2 (germline): SGHKS, YYEKEE (reference sequence). The CDR3 nucleotides read TGTGCCAGCAGCTTGGAACAGTTAACATGGGAGCAGTACTTC. As protein: CASSLEQLTWEQYF.

The V and J genes are TRBV6-5 and TRBJ1-2, with 7 bases lining up with TRBD1. V was pared by 7 bases and J by 5 bases, with 10 bases of the junction left unmatched. This CDR3 has 14 residues. From germline, CDR1 is MNHEY and CDR2 SVGAGI. The CDR3 DNA reads TGTGCCAGCACCTATGACAGGGAGGGGTATGGCTACACCTTC. Its translation: CASTYDREGYGYTF.

The CDR3 protein is CASSVGPEANYGYTF. The CDR3 DNA reads TGTGCCAGCAGTGTCGGGCCTGAGGCGAACTATGGCTACACCTTC. This chain links TRBV7-9 with TRBJ1-2, with no clear D. The germline gives CDR1 SEHNR, CDR2 FQNEAQ (reference sequence). Deletions cut 6 bases from V and 2 bases from J, with 16 bases between. The CDR3 sequence is 15 residues long. Full variable domain (rest looked up from reference TRBV7-9 and TRBJ1-2): DTGVSQNPRHKITKRGQNVTFRCDPISEHNRLYWYRQTLGQGPEFLTYFQNEAQLEKSRLLSDRFSAERPKGSFSTLEIQRTEQGDSAMYLCASSVGPEANYGYTFGSGTRLTVV.

The V gene is TRBV7-9, the J gene TRBJ2-1, with 8 nucleotides matching TRBD2. The length of the CDR3 is 14 residues. CDR1 is SEHNR and CDR2 is FQNEAQ in the germline V gene (reference sequence). V was pared by 3 bases and J by 9 bases, with 7 bases of the junction left unmatched. CDR3 region: CASSFPGREGEQFF. The CDR3 nucleotides read TGTGCCAGCAGCTTCCCCGGGAGGGAAGGTGAGCAGTTCTTC.

The CDR3 protein is CASSPGQGVTNSPLHF. For the CDR3, the DNA is TGTGCCAGCAGTCCAGGACAGGGGGTTACGAATTCACCCCTCCACTTT. This sequence joins TRBV27 and TRBJ1-6; 10 positions match TRBD1. Germline loops: CDR1 MNHEY, CDR2 SMNVEV (reference sequence). Losses at the gene ends were 5 bases for V and 7 bases for J; bases not matched to a gene: 8. This CDR3 has 16 amino acids.